This T cell receptor (beta chain) was sequenced during a study of T cell changes during pregnancy in multiple sclerosis. The J segment lost 0 bases and the V segment lost 3 bases, leaving 4 bases of the junction unmatched. From germline, CDR1 is MGHDK and CDR2 SYGVNS. The CDR3 totals 16 residues. Sequencing was performed with immunoSEQ multiplex PCR; in TCRdb, only in-frame clones are kept and a portion is missing. The sample contains 45,000 to 70,000 clones, about 92% of which appear only once. This clonotype was obtained from a female donor with multiple sclerosis, enrolled in a pregnancy study. The chain links TRBV25-1 to TRBJ2-2; 7 bases agree with TRBD2. Here the sequenced sample was CD4+ T cells from peripheral blood mononuclear cells, taken in the second trimester of pregnancy. The chain's CDR3 is CASSDTGRANTGELFF. CDR3 bases: TGTGCCAGCAGTGACACGGGGAGGGCGAACACCGGGGAGCTGTTTTTT.